The 23 T cell receptor beta chains below come from one sample, sequenced in a study of cytomegalovirus exposure and HLA in healthy donors. Primers: 60 Vbeta forward and 13 Jbeta reverse. Measured with immunoSEQ multiplex PCR; TCRdb has only the in-frame clones, and not every one. The sample lists about 81,000 clones; more than 60% were seen once. Sample: PBMCs. The receptors were sampled from a man in his forties or fifties in good health and CMV-seropositive.

The chain has TRBV5-1 and TRBJ1-2; no clear D. The CDR3 consists of 12 residues. V was clipped by 5 bases and J by 3 bases, with 8 bases between them. CDR1 and CDR2 (germline): SGHRS, YFSETQ. This CDR3 reads CASRAGDYGYTF. In DNA form, the CDR3 reads TGCGCCAGCAGGGCCGGGGACTATGGCTACACCTTC.

V gene TRBV6-5 combines with J gene TRBJ1-3, with D hard to call. In germline, CDR1 is MNHEY, CDR2 SVGAGI. V lost 0 bases to trimming and J lost 1 base, with 10 bases between them. This CDR3 has 16 residues. CDR3 loop: CASSYSNGVSGNTIYF. In DNA, the CDR3 is TGTGCCAGCAGTTACTCGAACGGGGTATCTGGAAACACCATATATTTT.

The V and J genes are TRBV2 and TRBJ2-2; weak D call: TRBD2 (6 bases). Germline assignment: CDR1 SNHLY and CDR2 FYNNEI. Between the trimmed V and J ends, which lost 9 bases and 0 bases, there was a span of 14 bases. The CDR3 totals 15 residues. The CDR3 protein is CASLGGPANTGELFF. The CDR3 bases are TGTGCCAGTCTGGGGGGACCCGCGAACACCGGGGAGCTGTTTTTT. The variable domain in full, completed from reference TRBV2 and TRBJ2-2, reads EPEVTQTPSHQVTQMGQEVILRCVPISNHLYFYWYRQILGQKVEFLVSFYNNEISEKSEIFDDQFSVERPDGSNFTLKIRSTKLEDSAMYFCASLGGPANTGELFFGEGSRLTVL.

The chain carries TRBV11-3 and TRBJ2-2; no definite D call. Germline V gives CDR1 SGHNT, CDR2 YENEEA. This CDR3 is 11 amino acids long. Trimming left V 4 bases short and J 8 bases short, with 5 bases between. The CDR3 spells CASSSMGELFF. The DNA for the CDR3 is TGTGCCAGCAGCTCCATGGGGGAGCTGTTTTTT. Full variable domain (missing parts from reference TRBV11-3 and TRBJ2-2): EAGVVQSPRYKIIEKKQPVAFWCNPISGHNTLYWYLQNLGQGPELLIRYENEEAVDDSQLPKDRFSAERLKGVDSTLKIQPAELGDSAVYLCASSSMGELFFGEGSRLTVL.

The chain is built from TRBV18 and TRBJ2-2; tentatively, D is TRBD1 (6 bases). Germline-derived CDR1 and CDR2 are KGHSH and LQKENI. The CDR3 totals 16 residues. The V gene lost 1 base and the J gene lost 3 bases, with 12 bases spanning the gap. The CDR3 protein is CASSPRQGMDTGELFF. The DNA for the CDR3 is TGTGCCAGCTCACCACGCCAGGGGATGGACACCGGGGAGCTGTTTTTT.

The genes are TRBV19 and TRBJ1-5; D perhaps matches TRBD1 (6 bases). The CDR3 length is 13 residues. Trimming took 4 bases from V and 4 from J, leaving 8 bases between them. Germline V lookup: CDR1 LNHDA, CDR2 SQIVND (reference sequence). DNA for the CDR3: TGTGCCAGTAGTAAACAGGGAAATCAGCCCCAGCATTTT. It is translated as CASSKQGNQPQHF.

V usage is TRBV9 and J usage is TRBJ1-4, with TRBD1 matching 8 bases. Germline V CDR1 and CDR2: SGDLS, YYNGEE. The trim removed 3 bases at V and 3 bases at J, leaving 1 base unmatched. CDR3 size: 14 residues. CDR3 coding DNA: TGTGCCAGCAGCGAACAGGGGGCTAATGAAAAACTGTTTTTT. This gives the protein CASSEQGANEKLFF.

The gene calls are TRBV2 and TRBJ2-2; no clear D. CDR1 and CDR2 (germline): SNHLY, FYNNEI. The CDR3 runs to 13 residues. Trimming pared 8 bases from V and 6 bases from J, leaving 13 bases between. CDR3 DNA: TGTGCCAGCGGTGTTAGAGTCCCCGGGGAGCTGTTTTTT. As protein: CASGVRVPGELFF.

J is TRBJ2-3 and V is TRBV9; 13 bases align to TRBD2. Germline V lookup: CDR1 SGDLS, CDR2 YYNGEE. The CDR3 is 15 residues long. V lost 3 bases, J lost 4 bases, and 2 bases stayed unmatched. The CDR3 reads CASSGTSGSSDTQYF. The CDR3 nucleotides read TGTGCCAGCAGCGGGACTAGCGGGAGCTCAGATACGCAGTATTTT.

Remarks on this clone: One end of the junction does not line up with germline, which may come from a read error. The chain links TRBV5-6 to TRBJ2-6, with TRBD1 as a possible D gene (6 bases). Germline values: CDR1 SGHDT, CDR2 YYEEEE. This CDR3 comprises 16 residues. CDR3 sequence (DNA): TGTGCCAGCAGCGGGACACTTTACTCTGGGGCCAACGGCCTGACTTTC. This encodes CASSGTLYSGANGLTF. Full variable domain (missing parts from reference TRBV5-6 and TRBJ2-6): DAGVTQSPTHLIKTRGQQVTLRCSPKSGHDTVSWYQQALGQGPQFIFQYYEEEERQRGNFPDRFSGHQFPNYSSELNVNALLLGDSALYLCASSGTLYSGANGLTFGAGSRLTVL.

The chain couples TRBV7-9 to TRBJ2-1; maybe TRBD1 (6 bases). The CDR3 totals 13 residues. V was trimmed by 4 bases and J by 6 bases, leaving 10 bases between them. Germline V gene sequence: CDR1 SEHNR, CDR2 FQNEAQ (reference sequence). The CDR3: CASSWTELNEQFF. CDR3 nucleotide sequence: TGTGCCAGCAGCTGGACAGAGCTCAATGAGCAGTTCTTC.

This clone was counted between two and nine times. The gene calls are TRBV5-1 and TRBJ2-3; D is possibly TRBD2 (6 bases). The V gene's germline CDR1 is SGHRS and CDR2 YFSETQ. V lost 4 bases and J lost 2, with 8 bases in between. The CDR3 contains 13 residues. CDR3 region: CASSTGVTDTQYF. The CDR3 DNA follows: TGCGCCAGCAGCACGGGAGTCACAGATACGCAGTATTTT.

This clone was detected a few times. The gene calls are TRBV19 and TRBJ2-5, with 7 bases lining up with TRBD1. Germline CDR1 and CDR2: LNHDA and SQIVND (reference sequence). The J segment lost 1 base and the V segment lost 1 base, leaving 0 bases of the junction unmatched. CDR3 length equals 14 residues. The CDR3 DNA sequence: TGTGCCAGTAGTATAGGGGACAGCCAAGAGACCCAGTACTTC. It translates to CASSIGDSQETQYF. Looking up the rest from reference TRBV19 and TRBJ2-5 gives the full variable domain: DGGITQSPKYLFRKEGQNVTLSCEQNLNHDAMYWYRQDPGQGLRLIYYSQIVNDFQKGDIAEGYSVSREKKESFPLTVTSAQKNPTAFYLCASSIGDSQETQYFGPGTRLLVL.

This chain links TRBV11-3 with TRBJ2-3, with D tentatively TRBD1 (6 bases). Germline loops: CDR1 SGHNT, CDR2 YENEEA. V was trimmed by 3 bases and J by 3 bases, leaving 16 bases between them. The CDR3 runs to 16 residues. CDR3 loop: CASSLGAQRLTDTQYF. CDR3 bases: TGTGCCAGCAGCTTGGGGGCCCAGAGGTTAACAGATACGCAGTATTTT.

V is TRBV11-3 and J is TRBJ2-7; 7 nucleotides match TRBD1. V lost 3 bases and J lost 7; bases outside the gene matches: 3. Germline V gene data show CDR1 as SGHNT and CDR2 as YENEEA. The CDR3 has 12 amino acids. The CDR3 sequence: CASSFRGREQYF. DNA of the CDR3: TGTGCCAGCAGCTTTAGGGGGCGGGAGCAGTACTTC.

The J gene is TRBJ2-7, the V gene TRBV27, with 12 nucleotides matching TRBD2. There are 13 residues in the CDR3. Unmatched junction bases numbered 12, after V lost 10 bases and J lost 11 bases. Per the germline V gene, CDR1 is MNHEY and CDR2 is SMNVEV (reference sequence). The CDR3 DNA sequence: TGTGCCACCTCCTCTCCTCCTAGCGGGAGGGAGTACTTC. This encodes CATSSPPSGREYF.

The chain recombines TRBV27 with TRBJ1-3; D is unresolved. Germline loops: CDR1 MNHEY, CDR2 SMNVEV (reference sequence). CDR3 length equals 13 residues. V lost 8 bases, J lost 2 bases, and 10 bases lay in between. In nucleotides, the CDR3 is TGTGCCAGCTGGGCCTACCCTGGAAACACCATATATTTT. It specifies CASWAYPGNTIYF.

This chain connects TRBV19 to TRBJ1-5, with TRBD1 matching over 9 bases. The CDR3 runs to 13 residues. The germline V gene encodes CDR1 LNHDA and CDR2 SQIVND (reference sequence). V lost 9 bases, J lost 3 bases, and 3 bases stayed unmatched. The CDR3 coding sequence is TGTGCCAGCCGGGACAGGGACAATCAGCCCCAGCATTTT. Translated: CASRDRDNQPQHF.

This clone was seen a handful of times. The V call is TRBV6-6, the J call TRBJ1-4; D gene unclear. V was pared by 11 bases and J by 2 bases, with 15 bases between. Germline CDR1 is MNHNY and CDR2 is SVGAGI (reference sequence). The CDR3 has 14 amino acids. The CDR3 sequence is CAANRGATNEKLFF. The CDR3 DNA reads TGTGCCGCTAATCGGGGAGCCACTAATGAAAAACTGTTTTTT.

This rearrangement joins TRBV11-3 to TRBJ2-1; 8 bases are a match to TRBD1. The CDR3 spans 15 residues. In germline, CDR1 is SGHNT, CDR2 YENEEA. V was pared by 1 base and J by 6 bases, with 5 bases of the junction left unmatched. This chain's CDR3 is CASSLGTGLSNEQFF. CDR3 in DNA: TGTGCCAGCAGCTTAGGGACAGGGCTAAGCAATGAGCAGTTCTTC.

The CDR3 loop reads CAWIGGNSGNTIYF. The CDR3 DNA reads as TGTGCCTGGATCGGGGGAAACTCTGGAAACACCATATATTTT. The chain links TRBV30 to TRBJ1-3, with D tentatively TRBD1 (5 bases). The CDR3 contains 14 residues. The germline V gene has CDR1 GTSNPN and CDR2 SVGIG (reference sequence). V was shortened by 4 bases and J by 0 bases, with 10 bases between the two germline ends. Supplemented by reference TRBV30 and TRBJ1-3, the full variable domain reads SQTIHQWPATLVQPVGSPLSLECTVEGTSNPNLYWYRQAAGRGLQLLFYSVGIGQISSEVPQNLSASRPQDRQFILSSKKLLLSDSGFYLCAWIGGNSGNTIYFGEGSWLTVV.

The J gene is TRBJ1-2, the V gene TRBV5-1, with D possibly matching TRBD1 (5 bases). This CDR3 comprises 16 residues. Trimming shortened V by 0 bases and J by 7 bases, and 19 bases separated the two germline ends. Germline assignment: CDR1 SGHRS and CDR2 YFSETQ. CDR3 region: CASSLAMTVRVCGYTF. The CDR3 region has the DNA TGCGCCAGCAGCTTGGCCATGACAGTACGAGTGTGTGGCTACACCTTC.

The chain combines TRBV6-4 with TRBJ1-1; D might be TRBD1 (5 bases). Trimming took 6 bases from V and 0 from J, leaving 14 bases between them. Germline V gene data show CDR1 as MRHNA and CDR2 as SNTAGT. The CDR3 loop spans 15 amino acids. The CDR3 region is CASRRQQEMNTEAFF. The DNA of the CDR3 is TGTGCCAGCAGGCGACAGCAGGAGATGAACACTGAAGCTTTCTTT.